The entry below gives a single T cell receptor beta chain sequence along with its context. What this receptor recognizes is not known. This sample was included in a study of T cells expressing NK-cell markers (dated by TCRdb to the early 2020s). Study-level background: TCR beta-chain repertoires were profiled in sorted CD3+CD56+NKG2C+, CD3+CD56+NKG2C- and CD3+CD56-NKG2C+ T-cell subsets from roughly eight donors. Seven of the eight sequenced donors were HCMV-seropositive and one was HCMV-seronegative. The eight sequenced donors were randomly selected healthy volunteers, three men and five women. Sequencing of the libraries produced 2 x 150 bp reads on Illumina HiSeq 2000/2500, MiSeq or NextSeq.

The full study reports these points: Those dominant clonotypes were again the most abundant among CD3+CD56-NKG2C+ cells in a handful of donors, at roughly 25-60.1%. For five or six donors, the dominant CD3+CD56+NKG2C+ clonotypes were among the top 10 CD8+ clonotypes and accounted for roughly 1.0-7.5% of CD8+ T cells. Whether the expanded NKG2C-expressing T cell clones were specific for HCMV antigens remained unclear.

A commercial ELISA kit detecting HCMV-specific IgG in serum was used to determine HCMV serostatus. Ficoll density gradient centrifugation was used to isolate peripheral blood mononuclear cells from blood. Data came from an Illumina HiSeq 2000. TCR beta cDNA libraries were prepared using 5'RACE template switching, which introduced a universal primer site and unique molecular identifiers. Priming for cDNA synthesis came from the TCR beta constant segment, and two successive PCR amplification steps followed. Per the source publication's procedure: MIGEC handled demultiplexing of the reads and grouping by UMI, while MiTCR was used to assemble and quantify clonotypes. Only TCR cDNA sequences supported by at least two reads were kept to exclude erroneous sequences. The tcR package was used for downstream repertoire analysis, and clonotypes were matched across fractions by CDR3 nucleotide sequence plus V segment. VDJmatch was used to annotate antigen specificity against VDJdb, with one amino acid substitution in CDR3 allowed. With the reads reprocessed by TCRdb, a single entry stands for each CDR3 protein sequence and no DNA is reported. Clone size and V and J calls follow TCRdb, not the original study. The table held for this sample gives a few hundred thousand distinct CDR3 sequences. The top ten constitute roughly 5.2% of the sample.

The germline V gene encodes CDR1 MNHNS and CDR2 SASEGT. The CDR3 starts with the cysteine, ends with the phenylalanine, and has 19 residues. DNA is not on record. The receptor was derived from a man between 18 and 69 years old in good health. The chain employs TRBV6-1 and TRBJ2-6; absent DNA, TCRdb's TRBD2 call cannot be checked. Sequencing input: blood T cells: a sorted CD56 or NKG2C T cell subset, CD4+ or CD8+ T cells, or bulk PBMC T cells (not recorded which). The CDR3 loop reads CASSKNPGTSGAGANVLTF.